Listed below are T cell receptor beta chains from one sample, sequenced in a study of shared T cell receptors in the human thymus. Using immunoSEQ multiplex PCR, the repertoire was profiled, and TCRdb retains in-frame clones only, with some absent. The repertoire includes hundreds of thousands of clones, more than 70% of them detected once, and just under 0.0095% sits in the top ten. The same data also contributed to another study, on human thymus T cells.

Sequenced: thymocytes. The receptors shown here come from a boy in the first two years of life with a congenital heart defect. Each CDR3 is given with its conserved first and last residue. The order of the fields is V gene, J gene, CDR3 protein.

TRBV5-4,TRBJ2-1,CASSFLAGEYNEQFF
TRBV9,TRBJ2-2,CASSVIDRDRQDTGELFF
TRBV6-5,TRBJ2-7,CASRRDREYEQYF
TRBV11-2,TRBJ2-1,CASQKGYPPYNEQFF
TRBV6-1,TRBJ1-5,CASRLDRGSNQPQHF
TRBV4-3,TRBJ2-1,CASSQFQGDYNEQFF
TRBV27,TRBJ1-1,CASSADPRGTEAFF
TRBV6-6,TRBJ1-2,CASSRKHRGGGYTF
TRBV28,TRBJ1-3,CASSLTRRKALGFGNTIYF
TRBV6-1,TRBJ2-7,CASSDKGAGEHPYEQYF
TRBV4-2,TRBJ1-5,CASSQAGGSNQPQHF
TRBV30,TRBJ1-1,CAWRGGPWNTEAFF
TRBV18,TRBJ2-7,CASSPSGSLYFAYEQYF
TRBV27,TRBJ2-6,CATRGSFCSGANVLTF
TRBV28,TRBJ2-2,CASSHIRGRGANTGELFF
TRBV6-6,TRBJ2-7,CASSYWAGQAYYEQYF
TRBV27,TRBJ1-6,CASTLGGKRRSPLHF
TRBV4-3,TRBJ2-7,CASSHTLGGSGDYEQYF
TRBV27,TRBJ2-2,CASSQDSLPANTGELFF